This T cell receptor (beta chain) was observed in a study of T cells in Graves' hyperthyroidism and ophthalmopathy. This clonotype has at least ten counts. Amplification yielded TCR beta CDR3 regions, with RNA transcripts as the source. HTBI primers were used for first-round RT-PCR of the TCR CDR3. TCRdb re-derived calls from the multiplex PCR reads in MiXCR, one entry per CDR3 protein. The sample includes a few hundred thousand distinct CDR3 sequences, over 15% seen only once; the top ten take about 53%. Clinical symptoms, serum thyroxine, TRAb, thyroid ultrasound and orbital computed tomography informed diagnoses. The CDR3 spans 16 residues. The trim removed 3 bases at V and 3 bases at J, leaving 10 bases unmatched. Germline V gene sequence: CDR1 SNHLY, CDR2 FYNNEI.

The TCR was taken from a woman aged 45-65 years with Graves' hyperthyroidism. The V gene is TRBV2, the J gene TRBJ2-7; 8 bases match TRBD2. Sequencing was done on a sample of blood. The CDR3 here is CASSETSGSIVYEQYF. The DNA for the CDR3 is TGTGCCAGCAGTGAGACCAGCGGGAGTATTGTCTACGAGCAGTACTTC.